The entry below describes one T cell receptor (beta chain). The CDR3 is 14 amino acids. The germline V gene has CDR1 SGHRS and CDR2 YFSETQ. Trimming removed 0 bases from V and 11 bases from J; junction bases left unmatched: 10. These data are taken from a study of blood T cell repertoires in COVID-19. Overall study context: PBMCs, B-cell-depleted T cells, or T cells provided the cDNA or gDNA that made up the material.

As processed by the authors: Amplification of reference gene primers was used by the study to estimate nucleated cell counts. Assay used: immunoSEQ multiplex PCR; TCRdb lists only in-frame clones, some missing. From that table come the V and J calls and clone size; the DNA was used to work out D and trimming. The data hold 20,000 to 30,000 clones, with around 90% observed a single time. The genes are TRBV5-1 and TRBJ1-1; 7 bases line up with TRBD1. The clonotype originates from an older man with acute or convalescent COVID-19. The material sequenced was peripheral blood. The CDR3 DNA follows: TGCGCCAGCAGCTTGGGGGGGACAGACGGAGTCGCTTTCTTT. Amino acid sequence: CASSLGGTDGVAFF.